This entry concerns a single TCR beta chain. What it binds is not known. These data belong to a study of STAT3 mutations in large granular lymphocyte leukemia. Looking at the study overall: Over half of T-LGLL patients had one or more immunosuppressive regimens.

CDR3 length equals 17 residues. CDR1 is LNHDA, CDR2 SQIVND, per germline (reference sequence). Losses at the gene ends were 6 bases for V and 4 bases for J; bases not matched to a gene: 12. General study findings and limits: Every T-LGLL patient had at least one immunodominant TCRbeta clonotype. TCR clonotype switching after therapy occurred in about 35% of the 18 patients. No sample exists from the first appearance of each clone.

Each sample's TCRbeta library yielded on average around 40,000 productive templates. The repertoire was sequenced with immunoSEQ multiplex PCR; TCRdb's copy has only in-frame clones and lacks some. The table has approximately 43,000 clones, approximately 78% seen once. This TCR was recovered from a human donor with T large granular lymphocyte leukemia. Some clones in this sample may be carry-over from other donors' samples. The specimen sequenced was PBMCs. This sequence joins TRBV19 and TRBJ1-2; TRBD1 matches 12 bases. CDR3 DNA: TGTGCCAGTAGACTCGGGACAGGGGGCTTCTTGGGCTATGGCTACACCTTC. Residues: CASRLGTGGFLGYGYTF.